What follows are 26 T cell receptor beta chains derived from one specimen sequenced in a study of cytomegalovirus exposure and HLA in healthy donors. Both 60 Vbeta primers and 13 Jbeta primers went into the PCR. Clones were sequenced by immunoSEQ multiplex PCR, and TCRdb holds only the in-frame ones, with some missing. The sample table sets out some 120,000 clones. The sample comprised PBMCs. All receptors come from a young man in good health and CMV-seronegative.

V is TRBV5-1 and J is TRBJ2-5; possibly TRBD2 for D (5 bases). Germline V gives CDR1 SGHRS, CDR2 YFSETQ. The CDR3 has 15 residues. V lost 1 base and J 5 bases, leaving 15 bases between the germline ends. Here the CDR3 DNA reads TGCGCCAGCAGCTTGTTTGTCCCCGGGGAGGAGACCCAGTACTTC. This gives the protein CASSLFVPGEETQYF.

J is TRBJ1-5 and V is TRBV6-1; TRBD1 matches 9 bases. In germline, CDR1 is MNHNS, CDR2 SASEGT. V lost 6 bases to trimming and J lost 3 bases; unmatched junction nucleotides: 3. This CDR3 has 14 residues. The CDR3 protein is CASSGDRANQPQHF. Written as DNA, the CDR3 is TGTGCCAGCAGCGGGGACAGGGCCAATCAGCCCCAGCATTTT.

The V gene is TRBV15, the J gene TRBJ1-1; D is unclear. The length of the CDR3 is 14 residues. Germline V gene data show CDR1 as LNHNV and CDR2 as YYDKDF (reference sequence). Trimming cost V 0 bases and J 4 bases, with 9 bases left between them. Here the CDR3 reads CATSRDEGVTEAFF. The CDR3, as DNA: TGTGCCACCAGCAGAGATGAGGGCGTCACTGAAGCTTTCTTT.

The chain is built from TRBV7-2 and TRBJ2-3; possible D gene TRBD1, 6 bases. The V end lost 11 bases, the J end lost 6 bases, and 18 bases lay between the germline ends. Germline V lookup: CDR1 SGHTA, CDR2 FQGNSA. The CDR3 has 13 amino acids. CDR3 sequence (DNA): TGTGCCGCGGGCCGGACAGCTCGGGATACGCAGTATTTT. Translation: CAAGRTARDTQYF.

The rearrangement uses TRBV5-1 and TRBJ2-1; no reliable D call. Trimming removed 3 bases at V and 0 bases at J, with 13 bases between. Germline V lookup: CDR1 SGHRS, CDR2 YFSETQ. This CDR3 has 16 amino acids. The CDR3 protein is CASSSVGSSSYNEQFF. In nucleotides, the CDR3 is TGCGCCAGCAGCTCCGTCGGGTCAAGCTCCTACAATGAGCAGTTCTTC.

The chain employs TRBV29-1 and TRBJ2-7, with TRBD1 matching 7 bases. The CDR3 spans 15 residues. Looked up from germline, CDR1 is SQVTM and CDR2 is ANQGSEA. Unmatched junction bases numbered 9, after V lost 0 bases and J lost 4 bases. The DNA for the CDR3 is TGCAGCGTTGAAGACGGCCGGGACAGAGCTTACGAGCAGTACTTC. Protein product: CSVEDGRDRAYEQYF.

The V call is TRBV5-1, the J call TRBJ1-2; 7 nucleotides agree with TRBD1. The germline V gene encodes CDR1 SGHRS and CDR2 YFSETQ. The CDR3 extends over 19 amino acids. The V and J ends lost 4 bases and 3 bases, in that order; junction bases with no gene match: 21. The CDR3: CASSHWPRGQGVRDYGYTF. CDR3 bases: TGCGCCAGCAGCCACTGGCCTAGGGGGCAGGGCGTTAGGGACTATGGCTACACCTTC.

The chain uses TRBV5-1 and TRBJ2-6; D uncertain. This CDR3 has 15 amino acids. The germline V and J ends were trimmed by 4 bases and 1 base, with 9 bases remaining between them. CDR1 is SGHRS, CDR2 YFSETQ, per germline. The CDR3 loop is CASSPVPSGANVLTF. The CDR3 DNA sequence: TGCGCCAGCAGCCCAGTCCCATCTGGGGCCAACGTCCTGACTTTC.

As concerns this clone: Other DNA sequences in this specimen translate into the identical CDR3. The chain joins TRBV18 to TRBJ1-5; possible D gene TRBD1, 6 bases. The germline gives CDR1 KGHSH, CDR2 LQKENI. Trimming removed 3 bases at V and 2 bases at J, with 14 bases between. The CDR3 consists of 16 residues. The CDR3 nucleotides are TGTGCCAGCTCACCGACGTTCAGGGGCGGCAATCAGCCCCAGCATTTT. Protein product: CASSPTFRGGNQPQHF.

This chain connects TRBV5-1 to TRBJ2-3; 14 bases fit TRBD2. From germline, CDR1 is SGHRS and CDR2 YFSETQ. The CDR3 is 17 residues long. J gave up 4 bases and V 4 bases, and 8 bases lay outside the gene matches. CDR3 nucleotide sequence: TGCGCCAGCAGCCTCGGGACTAGCGGGAGTGCGGCAGATACGCAGTATTTT. This translates into CASSLGTSGSAADTQYF.

DNA of the CDR3: TGTGCCAGCATAGGCGTCAGGGGAGTAAGTGGCTACACCTTC. This gives the protein CASIGVRGVSGYTF. V is TRBV2 and J is TRBJ1-2; the D gene is possibly TRBD1 (6 bases). V lost 7 bases and J 7 bases, leaving 19 bases between the germline ends. CDR1 SNHLY and CDR2 FYNNEI come from the germline V gene. The CDR3 contains 14 residues.

In nucleotides, the CDR3 is TGTGCCAGCAGTACATGGGACAGGGTGAATGGCTACACCTTC. It translates to CASSTWDRVNGYTF. The chain carries TRBV27 and TRBJ1-2; 9 positions agree with TRBD1. After removal of 5 bases from V and 6 bases from J, the junction contained 7 bases not matched to a gene. Germline assignment: CDR1 MNHEY and CDR2 SMNVEV (reference sequence). This CDR3 has 14 residues.

The chain couples TRBV18 to TRBJ2-3; 9 positions agree with TRBD1. Germline-derived CDR1 and CDR2 are KGHSH and LQKENI. The CDR3 runs to 19 residues. Trimming cost V 0 bases and J 0 bases; bases outside gene matches: 10. The CDR3 sequence: CASSPPGQGIPSSTDTQYF. CDR3 DNA: TGTGCCAGCTCACCACCGGGACAGGGCATTCCTTCTAGCACAGATACGCAGTATTTT.

The chain combines TRBV27 with TRBJ1-2, with 7 positions matching TRBD1. The CDR3 has 13 residues. V dropped 8 bases and J dropped 3; count of bases not matched to a gene: 6. The V gene's germline CDR1 is MNHEY and CDR2 SMNVEV (reference sequence). The CDR3 DNA reads TGTGCCAGCGGCTTCAGGGGGTACTATGGCTACACCTTC. Its translation is CASGFRGYYGYTF.

This chain joins TRBV2 and TRBJ1-1, with TRBD1 matching 9 bases. Trimming cost V 5 bases and J 1 base; bases outside gene matches: 5. Per the germline V gene, CDR1 is SNHLY and CDR2 is FYNNEI. This CDR3 region has 15 residues. CDR3 region: CASSWTGDPNTEAFF. CDR3 nucleotide sequence: TGTGCCAGCAGTTGGACAGGGGACCCGAACACTGAAGCTTTCTTT.

V gene TRBV6-1 combines with J gene TRBJ2-7; no firm D call. CDR1 is MNHNS and CDR2 is SASEGT in the germline V gene. Trimming took off 1 base at V and 1 base at J, with 5 bases between the two ends. The CDR3 runs 13 residues. The CDR3 DNA follows: TGTGCCAGCAGTGAAGGTCTATCCTACGAGCAGTACTTC. This translates into CASSEGLSYEQYF.

The chain joins TRBV10-2 to TRBJ1-1; TRBD1 aligns across 8 bases. Germline CDR1 and CDR2: WSHSY and SAAADI. J was trimmed by 7 bases and V by 7 bases; bases with no gene match: 8. The CDR3 consists of 13 residues. The CDR3 DNA follows: TGCGCCAGCATGCCGGGACAGGCGAATGAAGCTTTCTTT. Translated, it gives CASMPGQANEAFF.

This chain uses TRBV9 with TRBJ2-1, with D maybe TRBD1 (6 bases). This CDR3 has 11 residues. Looked up from germline, CDR1 is SGDLS and CDR2 is YYNGEE. V was clipped by 6 bases and J by 7 bases, with 8 bases between them. CDR3 coding DNA: TGTGCCAGCATGCAGGGGAATGAGCAGTTCTTC. As protein: CASMQGNEQFF.

The chain couples TRBV11-2 to TRBJ2-6; no reliable D call. Trimming stripped 2 bases from V and 0 bases from J, with 5 bases between. The CDR3 runs 15 residues. The germline V gene has CDR1 SGHAT and CDR2 FQNNGV. The CDR3 is CASSLQVSGANVLTF. The DNA of the CDR3 is TGTGCCAGCAGCTTACAGGTCTCTGGGGCCAACGTCCTGACTTTC.

The chain has TRBV28 and TRBJ1-2; the match to TRBD1 covers 7 bases. The germline V gene has CDR1 MDHEN and CDR2 SYDVKM. V dropped 4 bases and J dropped 8; count of bases not matched to a gene: 7. The CDR3 runs to 13 residues. CDR3 DNA sequence: TGTGCCAGCAGTTGGGGACAGTACTTAGGCTACACCTTC. It codes for CASSWGQYLGYTF.

The CDR3 loop reads CASSLELRVGISYEQYF. The DNA for the CDR3 is TGCGCCAGCAGCTTGGAACTCCGGGTCGGTATCTCCTACGAGCAGTACTTC. The rearrangement uses TRBV5-1 and TRBJ2-7; D uncertain. The CDR3 length is 17 residues. CDR1 is SGHRS and CDR2 is YFSETQ in the germline V gene. Trimming removed 0 bases at V and 0 bases at J, with 16 bases between.

The chain couples TRBV5-1 to TRBJ2-5; 8 bases match TRBD2. CDR3 length: 13 residues. V was clipped by 5 bases and J by 9 bases; unmatched bases: 9. The V gene's germline CDR1 is SGHRS and CDR2 YFSETQ. The CDR3 nucleotides read TGCGCCAGCAGTCTTAGCGGGGAGGGGGCCCAGTACTTC. Its protein product is CASSLSGEGAQYF.

The genes are TRBV7-2 and TRBJ1-2; 11 positions match TRBD1. The trim removed 5 bases at V and 4 bases at J, leaving 9 bases unmatched. This CDR3 region has 16 residues. Germline V lookup: CDR1 SGHTA, CDR2 FQGNSA. CDR3: CASSTRTGGNSYGYTF. The DNA of the CDR3 is TGTGCCAGCAGCACCCGGACAGGGGGCAATAGCTATGGCTACACCTTC.

The chain couples TRBV2 to TRBJ2-1, with 8 bases lining up with TRBD1. CDR3 length: 12 residues. V trimming: 7 bases; J trimming: 10 bases; junction bases outside the gene matches: 6. CDR1 is SNHLY and CDR2 is FYNNEI in the germline V gene. This chain's CDR3 is CASTGTGEEQFF. DNA of the CDR3: TGTGCCAGCACCGGGACAGGTGAAGAGCAGTTCTTC.

The chain combines TRBV27 with TRBJ1-5, with a weak D call TRBD1 (5 bases). V was clipped by 5 bases and J by 5 bases, with 13 bases between them. CDR1 MNHEY and CDR2 SMNVEV come from the germline V gene (reference sequence). CDR3 length: 14 residues. This chain's CDR3 is CASSLSARDQPQHF. CDR3 sequence (DNA): TGTGCCAGCAGTCTAAGCGCCAGGGATCAGCCCCAGCATTTT.

On this clone: The junction does not match germline at one end; this may be a read error. Other DNA sequences in this sample translate to the same CDR3. The chain couples TRBV7-9 to TRBJ1-2; TRBD1 matches 7 bases. CDR3 size: 15 residues. CDR1 SEHNR and CDR2 FQNEAQ come from the germline V gene (reference sequence). CDR3 DNA: TGTGCCAGCAGCTTAGGGTTTACAGGGGATGACGGCTACACCTTT. Residues: CASSLGFTGDDGYTF.